This T cell receptor (beta chain) was profiled in a study of shared clonotypes between healthy human individuals. The CDR3 has 13 residues. From germline, CDR1 is SNHLY and CDR2 FYNNEI. V lost 3 bases, J lost 8 bases, and 3 bases stayed unmatched. This table comes from immunoSEQ multiplex PCR, and its TCRdb copy is limited to in-frame clones, with some not included. The sample carries about 660,000 clones, around 72% recorded once. Sequencing was performed on memory CD4+ T cells sorted from blood. Subset indicated: CD45RA-negative fraction. The chain carries TRBV2 and TRBJ1-4, with 7 nucleotides matching TRBD1. This receptor was obtained from a woman in her thirties in good health. The CDR3 region is CASSETGSEKLFF. The CDR3 nucleotides read TGTGCCAGCAGTGAGACAGGGAGCGAAAAACTGTTTTTT.